This record concerns one TCR beta chain sequence. The antigen is unknown. This entry belongs to a study of cytomegalovirus exposure and HLA in healthy donors. Regarding the study as a whole: Across HLA loci, a later analysis found differing TCR association rates, with DRB1 most and HLA-C fewest. Later analysis showed most CMV-associated TCR beta chains appearing HLA-restricted.

This CDR3 has 14 amino acids. After removal of 0 bases from V and 4 bases from J, the junction contained 0 bases not matched to a gene. Germline CDR1 and CDR2: GTSNPN and SVGIG (reference sequence). The PCR had 60 Vbeta and 13 Jbeta primers. Profiling relied on immunoSEQ multiplex PCR, and the TCRdb table lists in-frame clones only, not all of them. Seen in this sample are more than 85,000 clones; the ten most common clones hold about 5.5%. The origin of this receptor is a girl aged 10-17 years in good health and CMV-seropositive. Sequencing used PBMCs. The chain employs TRBV30 and TRBJ2-2, with 9 positions matching TRBD2. CDR3: CAWSVLAGTGELFF. DNA of the CDR3: TGTGCCTGGAGTGTACTAGCGGGCACCGGGGAGCTGTTTTTT.